This T cell receptor (beta chain) appears in the sequencing data of a study of T cell repertoires in cytomegalovirus infection. Overall study context: Indicated by public TCR beta signatures were CMV infection and matching HLA type. Study-wide points: Within the response measured ex vivo, HLA-C-restricted CMV-specific TCR beta clonotypes were dominant. There were carriers of CMV plus the relevant HLA, and cumulative public TCR beta family frequency identified them.

Trimming took 3 bases from V and 5 from J; bases not matched to a gene: 3. Germline CDR1 reads SGHVS; CDR2 reads FQNEAQ. This CDR3 has 15 amino acids. Of note for this clonotype: Its antigen remains unknown.

TCRdb re-called the reads with MiXCR, one entry per CDR3 protein. The repertoire consists of about 52,000 distinct CDR3 sequences, with 15% to 20% occurring once and the leading ten covering about 80%. The origin of this receptor is a human donor in good health (CMV status not recorded). Some clones in this sample may be carry-over from other donors' samples. This sample comprised CD8+ T cells from cultured PBMCs, obtained from culture after CMV antigen stimulation. The chain recombines TRBV7-8 with TRBJ1-5; 11 nucleotides agree with TRBD1. The CDR3, as DNA: TGTGCCAGCAGCTTCGGGACAGGGGGATATCAGCCCCAGCATTTT. Amino acids: CASSFGTGGYQPQHF.